These T cell receptor beta chains were read from a single sample in a study of blood T cell repertoires in COVID-19. Profiled with immunoSEQ multiplex PCR; TCRdb holds only in-frame clones, not every one. The repertoire holds under 50,000 clones, with about 80% as singletons. Input material: peripheral blood. The receptors come from a man at least 80 years old with active or convalescent COVID-19. CDR3s include the opening cysteine and the closing phenylalanine or tryptophan. The D gene is left open where the match is weak. Expanded clones get a size class; other rows say once, few or many, or leave the size out.

cdr3_nt: TGTGCCAGCTCATCCAATCCCCTAGCGTCCGGGGCTTATGGCTACACCTTC; cdr3_aa: CASSSNPLASGAYGYTF; d_call: -; v_call: TRBV18; j_call: TRBJ1-2; clone_size: -
cdr3_nt: TGTGCCAGCAGCTTGGCCGGTCGTGTTAATCAGCCCCAGCATTTT; cdr3_aa: CASSLAGRVNQPQHF; d_call: -; v_call: TRBV5-6; j_call: TRBJ1-5; clone_size: -
cdr3_nt: TGCGCCAGCAGCCAAGATCCTTACGGGGAACAGCCCCAGCATTTT; cdr3_aa: CASSQDPYGEQPQHF; d_call: -; v_call: TRBV4-1; j_call: TRBJ1-5; clone_size: -
cdr3_nt: TGTGCCAGCAGCCAACACGGGACAGGGGGCAATGAGCAGTTCTTC; cdr3_aa: CASSQHGTGGNEQFF; d_call: TRBD1; v_call: TRBV7-6; j_call: TRBJ2-1; clone_size: few
cdr3_nt: TGTGCCAGCTCACCACAGGGACAGGGGAGTGGCGAGCAGTACTTC; cdr3_aa: CASSPQGQGSGEQYF; d_call: TRBD1; v_call: TRBV18; j_call: TRBJ2-7; clone_size: -
cdr3_nt: TGTGCCAGCAGTCCGCTTGCGGCGGATGGTGGAAACACCATATATTTT; cdr3_aa: CASSPLAADGGNTIYF; d_call: -; v_call: TRBV6-6; j_call: TRBJ1-3; clone_size: -
cdr3_nt: TGCGCCAGCAGCCACCTGGACAGATTATCTGGAAACACCATATATTTT; cdr3_aa: CASSHLDRLSGNTIYF; d_call: -; v_call: TRBV4-3; j_call: TRBJ1-3; clone_size: -
cdr3_nt: TGTGCCAGCTCACCTGCCGGGACAGGGATCGAGTATGGCTACACCTTC; cdr3_aa: CASSPAGTGIEYGYTF; d_call: TRBD1; v_call: TRBV18; j_call: TRBJ1-2; clone_size: -
cdr3_nt: TGTGCCAGCAGCCCTCGGACAGGGGAGGGCGAGCAGTACTTC; cdr3_aa: CASSPRTGEGEQYF; d_call: TRBD1; v_call: TRBV13; j_call: TRBJ2-7; clone_size: once
cdr3_nt: TGCGCCAGCAGCCATATAAATTCACCCCTCCACTTT; cdr3_aa: CASSHINSPLHF; d_call: -; v_call: TRBV4-3; j_call: TRBJ1-6; clone_size: few
cdr3_nt: TGTGCCCACCCCATGATAGCGGGGTCGAAATACACAGATACGCAGTATTTT; cdr3_aa: CAHPMIAGSKYTDTQYF; d_call: TRBD2; v_call: TRBV6-7; j_call: TRBJ2-3; clone_size: -
cdr3_nt: TGCGCCAGCAGGCCCGATCGACAGTCGAACACTGAAGCTTTCTTT; cdr3_aa: CASRPDRQSNTEAFF; d_call: -; v_call: TRBV4-3; j_call: TRBJ1-1; clone_size: -
cdr3_nt: TGTGCCAGCAGTTCCGCGGGACTAGCGGGAGTTAGCTCTGGGGCCAACGTCCTGACTTTC; cdr3_aa: CASSSAGLAGVSSGANVLTF; d_call: TRBD2; v_call: TRBV28; j_call: TRBJ2-6; clone_size: -
cdr3_nt: TGCGCCAGCAGCCAGATGCCGGGACAGGGGGCCATGAATCAGCCCCAGCATTTT; cdr3_aa: CASSQMPGQGAMNQPQHF; d_call: TRBD1; v_call: TRBV4-1; j_call: TRBJ1-5; clone_size: -
cdr3_nt: TGTGCCAGCAGCCAGAACGAAGAAAAACTGTTTTTT; cdr3_aa: CASSQNEEKLFF; d_call: -; v_call: TRBV12-3/TRBV12-4; j_call: TRBJ1-4; clone_size: -
cdr3_nt: TGTGCCAGCAGTTACCGACAGGGGATCTACGAGCAGTACTTC; cdr3_aa: CASSYRQGIYEQYF; d_call: TRBD1; v_call: TRBV2; j_call: TRBJ2-7; clone_size: -
cdr3_nt: TGTGCCAGCAGCGTCTCGGACAGAACGTCCTATAGCAATCAGCCCCAGCATTTT; cdr3_aa: CASSVSDRTSYSNQPQHF; d_call: -; v_call: TRBV9; j_call: TRBJ1-5; clone_size: -
cdr3_nt: TGCGCCAGCAGCCACTCCGGGACAGGGGGCCAGTATGGCTACACCTTC; cdr3_aa: CASSHSGTGGQYGYTF; d_call: TRBD1; v_call: TRBV4-3; j_call: TRBJ1-2; clone_size: -
cdr3_nt: TGTGCCAGCTCCCCGGGACAGGGGATTAATGAAAAACTGTTTTTT; cdr3_aa: CASSPGQGINEKLFF; d_call: TRBD1; v_call: TRBV18; j_call: TRBJ1-4; clone_size: -
cdr3_nt: TGTGCCAGCAGCCAAGTAGGGGGGGGCACTGAAGCTTTCTTT; cdr3_aa: CASSQVGGGTEAFF; d_call: -; v_call: TRBV4-2; j_call: TRBJ1-1; clone_size: -
cdr3_nt: TGTGCCAGCAGTTTTGCGGGAGATAACACCGGGGAGCTGTTTTTT; cdr3_aa: CASSFAGDNTGELFF; d_call: TRBD2; v_call: TRBV2; j_call: TRBJ2-2; clone_size: -
cdr3_nt: TGCGCCAGCAGCCAAGATCTTTATAGCGGGAGATACAATGAGCAGTTCTTC; cdr3_aa: CASSQDLYSGRYNEQFF; d_call: TRBD2; v_call: TRBV4-1; j_call: TRBJ2-1; clone_size: -
cdr3_nt: TGTGCCAGCAGCTTAAGGACTACCTACAATGAGCAGTTCTTC; cdr3_aa: CASSLRTTYNEQFF; d_call: -; v_call: TRBV7-6; j_call: TRBJ2-1; clone_size: -
cdr3_nt: TGTGCCAGCAGTTTACGAGGGTTGAGGACTGAAGCTTTCTTT; cdr3_aa: CASSLRGLRTEAFF; d_call: -; v_call: TRBV28; j_call: TRBJ1-1; clone_size: -
cdr3_nt: TGTGCCATCAGCTCGGGACTAGCGGGAATCACAGATACGCAGTATTTT; cdr3_aa: CAISSGLAGITDTQYF; d_call: TRBD2; v_call: TRBV10-3; j_call: TRBJ2-3; clone_size: -
cdr3_nt: TGTGCCAGCAGCTTAGCGAAGAATCGGAATGAGCAGTTCTTC; cdr3_aa: CASSLAKNRNEQFF; d_call: -; v_call: TRBV7-6; j_call: TRBJ2-1; clone_size: -
cdr3_nt: TGTGCCAGCAGTTTGACAGGTATCGATTCACCCCTCCACTTT; cdr3_aa: CASSLTGIDSPLHF; d_call: -; v_call: TRBV27; j_call: TRBJ1-6; clone_size: few
cdr3_nt: TGTGCCAGCTGGACATTTAATCAGCCCCAGCATTTT; cdr3_aa: CASWTFNQPQHF; d_call: -; v_call: TRBV28; j_call: TRBJ1-5; clone_size: -
cdr3_nt: TGTGCCAGCAGCCTTTACAGGGGGCCTGAAGCTTTCTTT; cdr3_aa: CASSLYRGPEAFF; d_call: TRBD1; v_call: TRBV28; j_call: TRBJ1-1; clone_size: -
cdr3_nt: TGTGCCAGCAGTGAGAGCTCATGGAGGCAGACCCTGAACTATGGCTACACCTTC; cdr3_aa: CASSESSWRQTLNYGYTF; d_call: -; v_call: TRBV2; j_call: TRBJ1-2; clone_size: -
cdr3_nt: TGCGCCAGCAGTGACCCCGGGTCCTTCTCTGGAAACACCATATATTTT; cdr3_aa: CASSDPGSFSGNTIYF; d_call: -; v_call: TRBV10-1; j_call: TRBJ1-3; clone_size: -
cdr3_nt: TGTGCCAGCAGCTCTCGGGGGTTGAACACTGAAGCTTTCTTT; cdr3_aa: CASSSRGLNTEAFF; d_call: -; v_call: TRBV11-3; j_call: TRBJ1-1; clone_size: -
cdr3_nt: TGTGCCAGCAGCGCCTCAGGGATGGAGGAGCTGTTTTTT; cdr3_aa: CASSASGMEELFF; d_call: -; v_call: TRBV9; j_call: TRBJ2-2; clone_size: -
cdr3_nt: TGTGCCAGCAGCCAGACCGGAGACAGCTATAGCAATCAGCCCCAGCATTTT; cdr3_aa: CASSQTGDSYSNQPQHF; d_call: -; v_call: TRBV4-2; j_call: TRBJ1-5; clone_size: -
cdr3_nt: TGTGCCAGCAGCCCCCCGCCGGGACAGGGGACCAAAAACATTCAGTACTTC; cdr3_aa: CASSPPPGQGTKNIQYF; d_call: TRBD1; v_call: TRBV6-2/TRBV6-3; j_call: TRBJ2-4; clone_size: -
cdr3_nt: TGTGCCAGCAGCTTATTAGGCCGCCGGGACATCACCGGGGAGCTGTTTTTT; cdr3_aa: CASSLLGRRDITGELFF; d_call: -; v_call: TRBV7-2; j_call: TRBJ2-2; clone_size: few
cdr3_nt: TGTGCCTGGACGGGGGACGACTTTGGAAACACCATATATTTT; cdr3_aa: CAWTGDDFGNTIYF; d_call: -; v_call: TRBV30; j_call: TRBJ1-3; clone_size: -
cdr3_nt: TGTGCCAGCAGCCAGGACGGGATCGCGAACACCGGGGAGCTGTTTTTT; cdr3_aa: CASSQDGIANTGELFF; d_call: -; v_call: TRBV7-8; j_call: TRBJ2-2; clone_size: few
cdr3_nt: TGTGCCAGCAGCCTCCCGGCGGGGGATGATACGCAGTATTTT; cdr3_aa: CASSLPAGDDTQYF; d_call: TRBD2; v_call: TRBV7-2; j_call: TRBJ2-3; clone_size: -
cdr3_nt: TGTGCCAGCAGCTTGCGTGAGGGATCAGATACGCAGTATTTT; cdr3_aa: CASSLREGSDTQYF; d_call: -; v_call: TRBV5-4; j_call: TRBJ2-3; clone_size: -
cdr3_nt: TGTGCCAGCTCACCACAGACAGGGAACACTGAAGCTTTCTTT; cdr3_aa: CASSPQTGNTEAFF; d_call: -; v_call: TRBV18; j_call: TRBJ1-1; clone_size: -
cdr3_nt: TGTGCCAGCAGTTCCTCAGGGGACAATCAGCCCCAGCATTTT; cdr3_aa: CASSSSGDNQPQHF; d_call: -; v_call: TRBV28; j_call: TRBJ1-5; clone_size: -
cdr3_nt: TGTGCCAGCAGTTCCCCGGGACTAGCGGGATCGCGGCAGTTCTTC; cdr3_aa: CASSSPGLAGSRQFF; d_call: TRBD2; v_call: TRBV28; j_call: TRBJ2-1; clone_size: -
cdr3_nt: TGTGCCAGTAGTCCCGGGGATAACTATGGCTACACCTTC; cdr3_aa: CASSPGDNYGYTF; d_call: -; v_call: TRBV19; j_call: TRBJ1-2; clone_size: -
cdr3_nt: TGTGCCAGCTCACCACTTGGGAGCTCCTACAATGAGCAGTTCTTC; cdr3_aa: CASSPLGSSYNEQFF; d_call: -; v_call: TRBV18; j_call: TRBJ2-1; clone_size: -
cdr3_nt: TGTGCCAGCAGTTTCAGGGCGAATTCACCCCTCCACTTT; cdr3_aa: CASSFRANSPLHF; d_call: -; v_call: TRBV27; j_call: TRBJ1-6; clone_size: -